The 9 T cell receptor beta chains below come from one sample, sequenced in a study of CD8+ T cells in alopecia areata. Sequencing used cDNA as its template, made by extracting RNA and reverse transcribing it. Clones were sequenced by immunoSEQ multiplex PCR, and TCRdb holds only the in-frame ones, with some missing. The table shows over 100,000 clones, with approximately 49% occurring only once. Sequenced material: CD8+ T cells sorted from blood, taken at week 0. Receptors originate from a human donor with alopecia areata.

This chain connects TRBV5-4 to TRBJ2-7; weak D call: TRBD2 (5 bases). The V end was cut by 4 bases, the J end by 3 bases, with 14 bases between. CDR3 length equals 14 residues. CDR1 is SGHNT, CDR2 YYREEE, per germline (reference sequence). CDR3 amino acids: CASSSTGGYYEQYF. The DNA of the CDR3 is TGTGCCAGCAGCAGTACCGGAGGATACTACGAGCAGTACTTC.

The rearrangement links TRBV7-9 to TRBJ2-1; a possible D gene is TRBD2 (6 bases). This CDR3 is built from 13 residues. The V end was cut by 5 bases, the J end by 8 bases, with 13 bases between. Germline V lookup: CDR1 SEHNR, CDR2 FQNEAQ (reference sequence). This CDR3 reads CASSQDYLDEQFF. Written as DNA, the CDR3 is TGTGCCAGCAGCCAGGACTATCTCGATGAGCAGTTCTTC.

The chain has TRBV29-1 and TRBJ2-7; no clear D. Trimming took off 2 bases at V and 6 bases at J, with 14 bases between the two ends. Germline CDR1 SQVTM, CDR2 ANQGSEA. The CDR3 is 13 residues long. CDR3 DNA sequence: TGCAGCGTTGAACCCAGGAAGGGATTCGAGCAGTACTTC. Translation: CSVEPRKGFEQYF.

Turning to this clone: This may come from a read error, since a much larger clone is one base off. This CDR3 is CASSNSYEQYF. CDR3 nucleotide sequence: TGTGCCAGCAGCAACTCCTACGAGCAGTACTTC. This rearrangement joins TRBV5-6 to TRBJ2-7; D remains ambiguous. CDR3 size: 11 residues. The germline CDR1 and CDR2 sequences are SGHDT and YYEEEE. Deletions cut 4 bases from V and 0 bases from J, with 2 bases between.

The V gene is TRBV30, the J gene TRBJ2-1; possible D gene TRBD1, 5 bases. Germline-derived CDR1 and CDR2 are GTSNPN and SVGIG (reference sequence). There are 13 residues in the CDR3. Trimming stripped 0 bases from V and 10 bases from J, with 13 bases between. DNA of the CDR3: TGTGCCTGGAGTGTACAGCAGGGATGGGAGCAGTTCTTC. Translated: CAWSVQQGWEQFF.

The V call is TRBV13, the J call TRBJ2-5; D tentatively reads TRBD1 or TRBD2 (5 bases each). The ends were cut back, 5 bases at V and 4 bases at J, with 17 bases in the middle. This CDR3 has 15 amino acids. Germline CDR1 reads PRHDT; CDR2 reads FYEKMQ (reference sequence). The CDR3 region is CASSLKQEEVETQYF. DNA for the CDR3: TGTGCCAGCAGCCTTAAACAGGAGGAGGTAGAGACCCAGTACTTC.

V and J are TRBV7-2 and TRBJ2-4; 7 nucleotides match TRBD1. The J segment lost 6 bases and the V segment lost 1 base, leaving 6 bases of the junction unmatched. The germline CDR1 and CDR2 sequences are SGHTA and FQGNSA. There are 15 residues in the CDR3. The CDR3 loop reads CASSLGGGVGNIQYF. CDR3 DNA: TGTGCCAGCAGCTTAGGAGGGGGCGTCGGAAACATTCAGTACTTC.

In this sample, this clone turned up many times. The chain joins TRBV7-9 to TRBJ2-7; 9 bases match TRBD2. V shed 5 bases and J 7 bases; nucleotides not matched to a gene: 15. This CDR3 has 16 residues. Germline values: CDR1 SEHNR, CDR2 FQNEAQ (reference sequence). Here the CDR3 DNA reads TGTGCCAGCAGCGCCGCTAGCGGGGTCCTCCGGAGTGAGCAGTACTTC. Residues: CASSAASGVLRSEQYF. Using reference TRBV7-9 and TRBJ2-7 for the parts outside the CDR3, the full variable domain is DTGVSQNPRHKITKRGQNVTFRCDPISEHNRLYWYRQTLGQGPEFLTYFQNEAQLEKSRLLSDRFSAERPKGSFSTLEIQRTEQGDSAMYLCASSAASGVLRSEQYFGPGTRLTVT.

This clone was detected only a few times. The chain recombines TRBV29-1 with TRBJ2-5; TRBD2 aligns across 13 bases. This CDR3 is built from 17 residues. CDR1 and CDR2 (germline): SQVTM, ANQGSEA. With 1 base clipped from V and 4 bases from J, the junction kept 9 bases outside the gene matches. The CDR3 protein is CSVEGSTSGGFGETQYF. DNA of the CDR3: TGCAGCGTTGAAGGATCGACTAGCGGGGGGTTCGGAGAGACCCAGTACTTC.